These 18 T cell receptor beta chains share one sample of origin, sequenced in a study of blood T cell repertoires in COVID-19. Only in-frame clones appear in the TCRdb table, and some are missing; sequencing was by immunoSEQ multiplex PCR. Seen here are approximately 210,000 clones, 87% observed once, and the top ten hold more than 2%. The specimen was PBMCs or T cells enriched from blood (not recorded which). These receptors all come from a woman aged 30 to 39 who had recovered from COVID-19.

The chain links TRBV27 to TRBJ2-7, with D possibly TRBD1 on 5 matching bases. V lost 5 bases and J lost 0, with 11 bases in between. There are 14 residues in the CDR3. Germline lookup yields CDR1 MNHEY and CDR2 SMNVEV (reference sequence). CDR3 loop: CASSPRQRSYEQYF. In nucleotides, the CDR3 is TGTGCCAGCAGTCCGCGACAGCGCTCCTACGAGCAGTACTTC.

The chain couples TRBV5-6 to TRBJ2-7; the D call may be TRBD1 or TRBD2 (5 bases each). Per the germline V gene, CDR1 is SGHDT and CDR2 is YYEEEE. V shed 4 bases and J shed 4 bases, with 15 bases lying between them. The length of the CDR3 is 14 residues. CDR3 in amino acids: CASSLGRGWYEQYF. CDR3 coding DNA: TGTGCCAGCAGCCTGGGGCGAGGGTGGTACGAGCAGTACTTC.

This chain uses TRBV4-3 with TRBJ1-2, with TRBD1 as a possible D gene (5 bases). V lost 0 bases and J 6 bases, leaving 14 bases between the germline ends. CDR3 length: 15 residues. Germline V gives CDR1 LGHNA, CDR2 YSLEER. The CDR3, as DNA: TGCGCCAGCAGCCAAGATAAGGCCAGGGCCAATGGCTACACCTTC. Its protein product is CASSQDKARANGYTF.

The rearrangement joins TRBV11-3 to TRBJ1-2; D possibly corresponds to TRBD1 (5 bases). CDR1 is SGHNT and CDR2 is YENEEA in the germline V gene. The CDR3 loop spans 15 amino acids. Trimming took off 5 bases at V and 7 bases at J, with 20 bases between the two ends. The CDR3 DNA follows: TGTGCCAGCAGCCCCGCTGGCCCGACAGTAGCTGGCTACACCTTC. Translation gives CASSPAGPTVAGYTF.

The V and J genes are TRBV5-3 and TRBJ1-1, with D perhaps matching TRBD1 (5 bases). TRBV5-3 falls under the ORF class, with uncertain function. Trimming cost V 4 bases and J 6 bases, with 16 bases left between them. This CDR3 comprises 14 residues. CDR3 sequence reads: CARSPVRLGAEAFF. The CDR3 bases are TGTGCCAGAAGCCCCGTCAGGTTAGGGGCTGAAGCTTTCTTT.

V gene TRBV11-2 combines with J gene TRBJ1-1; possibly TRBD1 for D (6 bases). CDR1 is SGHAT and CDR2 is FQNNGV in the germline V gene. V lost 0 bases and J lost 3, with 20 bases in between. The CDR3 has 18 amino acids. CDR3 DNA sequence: TGTGCCAGCAGCTTAGATCTTTGGGGGGGCGTTAGAGACACTGAAGCTTTCTTT. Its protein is CASSLDLWGGVRDTEAFF.

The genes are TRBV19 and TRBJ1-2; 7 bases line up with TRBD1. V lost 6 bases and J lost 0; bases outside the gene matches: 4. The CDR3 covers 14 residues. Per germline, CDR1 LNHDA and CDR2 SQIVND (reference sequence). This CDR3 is CASRRDSSNYGYTF. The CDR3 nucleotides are TGTGCCAGTAGACGGGACAGCTCTAACTATGGCTACACCTTC.

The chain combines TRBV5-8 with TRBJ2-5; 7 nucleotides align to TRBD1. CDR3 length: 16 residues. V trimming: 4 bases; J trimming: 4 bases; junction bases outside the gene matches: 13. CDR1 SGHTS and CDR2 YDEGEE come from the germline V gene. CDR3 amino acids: CASSLIQGRGRETQYF. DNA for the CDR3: TGTGCCAGCAGCCTAATACAGGGGAGAGGCCGAGAGACCCAGTACTTC.

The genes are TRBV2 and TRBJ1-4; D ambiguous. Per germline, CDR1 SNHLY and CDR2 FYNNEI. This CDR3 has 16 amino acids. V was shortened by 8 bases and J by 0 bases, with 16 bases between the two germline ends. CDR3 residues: CASGNYLVATNEKLFF. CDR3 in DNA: TGTGCCAGCGGTAATTATCTAGTCGCAACTAATGAAAAACTGTTTTTT.

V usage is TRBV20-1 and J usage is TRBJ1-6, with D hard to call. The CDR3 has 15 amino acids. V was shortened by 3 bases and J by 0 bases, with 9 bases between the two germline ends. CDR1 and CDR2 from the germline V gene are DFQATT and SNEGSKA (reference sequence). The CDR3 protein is CSASGGNSYNSPLHF. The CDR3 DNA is TGCAGTGCTAGTGGAGGGAACTCCTATAATTCACCCCTCCACTTT.

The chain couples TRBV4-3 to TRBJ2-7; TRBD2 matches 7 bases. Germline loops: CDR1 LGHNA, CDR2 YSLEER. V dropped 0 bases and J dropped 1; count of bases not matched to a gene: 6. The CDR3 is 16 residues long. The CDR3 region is CASSQDWLAVSYEQYF. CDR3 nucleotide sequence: TGCGCCAGCAGCCAAGATTGGCTAGCGGTATCCTACGAGCAGTACTTC.

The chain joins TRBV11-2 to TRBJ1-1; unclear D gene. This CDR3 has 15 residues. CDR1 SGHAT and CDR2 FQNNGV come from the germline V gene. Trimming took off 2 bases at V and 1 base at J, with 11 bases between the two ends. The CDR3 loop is CASSLNTGRNTEAFF. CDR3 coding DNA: TGTGCCAGCAGCTTAAATACGGGAAGGAACACTGAAGCTTTCTTT.

CDR3: CASSLKGASIGSSYTF. The CDR3 bases are TGTGCCAGCAGCTTGAAGGGGGCATCCATAGGTAGTAGCTACACCTTC. The rearrangement links TRBV13 to TRBJ1-2; TRBD1 matches 7 bases. The CDR3 runs 16 residues. V was clipped by 3 bases and J by 9 bases; unmatched bases: 16. Germline assignment: CDR1 PRHDT and CDR2 FYEKMQ (reference sequence).

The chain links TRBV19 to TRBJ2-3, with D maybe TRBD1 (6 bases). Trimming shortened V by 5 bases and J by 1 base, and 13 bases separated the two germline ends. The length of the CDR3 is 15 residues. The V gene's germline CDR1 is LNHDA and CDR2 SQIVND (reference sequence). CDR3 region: CASSEMGAGTDTQYF. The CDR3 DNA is TGTGCCAGTAGTGAAATGGGGGCAGGCACAGATACGCAGTATTTT.

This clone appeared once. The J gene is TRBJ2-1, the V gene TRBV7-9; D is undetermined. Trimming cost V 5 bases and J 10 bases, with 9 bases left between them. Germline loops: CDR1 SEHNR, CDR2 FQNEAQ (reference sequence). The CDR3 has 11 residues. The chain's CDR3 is CASSLSEEQFF. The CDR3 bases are TGTGCCAGCAGCCTGTCAGAAGAGCAGTTCTTC.

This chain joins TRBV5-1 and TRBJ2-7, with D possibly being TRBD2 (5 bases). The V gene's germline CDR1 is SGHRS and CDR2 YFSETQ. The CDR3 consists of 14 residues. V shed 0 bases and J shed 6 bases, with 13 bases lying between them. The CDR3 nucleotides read TGCGCCAGCAGCTTGGGAATCGGAGGAGGCGAGCAGTACTTC. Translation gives CASSLGIGGGEQYF.

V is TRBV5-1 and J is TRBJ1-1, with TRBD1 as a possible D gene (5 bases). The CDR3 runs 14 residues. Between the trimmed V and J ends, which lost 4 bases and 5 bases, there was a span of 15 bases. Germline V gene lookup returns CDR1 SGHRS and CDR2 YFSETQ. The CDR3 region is CASSTRYGGTEAFF. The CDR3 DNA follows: TGCGCCAGCAGCACTCGATACGGGGGAACTGAAGCTTTCTTT.

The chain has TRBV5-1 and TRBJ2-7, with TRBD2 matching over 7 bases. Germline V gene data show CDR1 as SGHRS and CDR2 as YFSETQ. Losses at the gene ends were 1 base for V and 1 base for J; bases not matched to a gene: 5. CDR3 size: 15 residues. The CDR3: CASSLQGGSSYEQYF. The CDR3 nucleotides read TGCGCCAGCAGCTTGCAAGGCGGGAGTTCCTACGAGCAGTACTTC.